Ten or more counts support the clone carrying this T cell receptor beta chain. Relative to the germline gene, one junction end is altered; a read error may explain this. Germline V gene sequence: CDR1 MNHNS, CDR2 SASEGT. The CDR3 is made up of 11 amino acids. TCRdb reprocessed the RT-PCR reads with MiXCR, giving one entry per CDR3 protein. Of almost 700,000 distinct CDR3 sequences in the sample, around 14% were seen once. The chain is built from TRBV6-1 and TRBJ1-2; no clear D. This sequence originates from a female donor in good health, serving as a healthy control. Sequencing input: memory CD4+ T cells from blood. The chain's CDR3 is CASSDFGSDLF. The CDR3, as DNA: TGTGCCAGCAGTGATTTCGGTTCCGATTTGTTC.